This T cell receptor (beta chain) came from a study of T cells after somatic rescue of genetic block. CDR1 and CDR2 from the germline V gene are MNHEY and SVGAGI. Trimming left V 9 bases short and J 5 bases short, with 20 bases between. CDR3 length equals 15 residues. Sequencing used immunoSEQ multiplex PCR; TCRdb keeps in-frame clones, though not all of them. The sample holds 80,000 to 100,000 clones, about 87% seen once. Input material: peripheral blood mononuclear cells (PBMCs). This clonotype was sampled from a woman between 18 and 29 years old. The chain has TRBV6-5 and TRBJ2-1, with D maybe TRBD1 (6 bases). The CDR3 region has the DNA TGTGCCAGTAACCCCGTGGGCGAGGGGGACAATGAGCAGTTCTTC. This codes for CASNPVGEGDNEQFF.